Listed below are T cell receptor beta chains from one sample, sequenced in a study of CD8+ T cells in alopecia areata. Clones were sequenced by immunoSEQ multiplex PCR, and TCRdb holds only the in-frame ones, with some missing. Of 70,000 to 95,000 clones in the sample, just over 50% were seen once. Sequenced input: NKG2D-high CD8+ T cells sorted from blood. The source is a human donor with alopecia areata. The CDR3 runs from the conserved cysteine through the conserved F or W. D genes are given only for firm matches. Rows give clone size only sometimes, using once, few, many, or a class for an expanded clone.

j_call clone_size d_call v_call cdr3_aa cdr3_nt
TRBJ2-1 - TRBD1 TRBV29-1 CSVERGLEEDEQFF TGCAGCGTTGAAAGGGGGCTTGAGGAAGATGAGCAGTTCTTC
TRBJ2-2 - TRBD1 TRBV29-1 CSVEEGTASNTGELFF TGCAGCGTTGAAGAGGGGACAGCCTCGAACACCGGGGAGCTGTTTTTT
TRBJ2-3 - - TRBV30 CAWSGGDTDTQYF TGTGCCTGGAGTGGGGGGGACACAGATACGCAGTATTTT
TRBJ1-2 - - TRBV7-9 CASSSGRGVPQANYGYTF TGTGCCAGCAGCTCGGGACGGGGAGTGCCCCAAGCTAACTATGGCTACACCTTC
TRBJ1-6 - - TRBV7-9 CASSLTGDNSPLHF TGTGCCAGCAGTCTCACGGGGGATAATTCACCCCTCCACTTT
TRBJ2-1 few TRBD2 TRBV23-1 CASGYNSGGGRENEQFF TGCGCCAGCGGATACAATAGCGGGGGGGGCCGGGAAAATGAGCAGTTCTTC
TRBJ2-3 few - TRBV19 CASSTSDTQYF TGTGCCAGTAGTACTTCGGATACGCAGTATTTT
TRBJ2-4 - - TRBV7-9 CASSLILAKNIQYF TGTGCCAGCAGCCTAATCTTAGCCAAAAACATTCAGTACTTC
TRBJ2-6 few TRBD1 TRBV28 CASSLTGTGVPGANVLTF TGTGCCAGCAGTTTGACCGGGACAGGGGTCCCTGGGGCCAACGTCCTGACTTTC
TRBJ2-3 - - TRBV20-1 CSVTDTQYF TGCAGTGTAACAGATACGCAGTATTTT
TRBJ2-7 few TRBD2 TRBV29-1 CSASGTSGYEQYF TGCAGCGCCTCCGGGACTAGCGGCTACGAGCAGTACTTC
TRBJ1-4 - - TRBV15 CATRAEGQLFF TGTGCCACCAGGGCGGAGGGCCAACTGTTTTTT
TRBJ2-3 - - TRBV9 CASSGTSSDTQYF TGTGCCAGCAGCGGAACTAGTTCAGATACGCAGTATTTT
TRBJ2-1 - - TRBV5-1 CASSWRDSSYNEQFF TGCGCCAGCAGCTGGCGGGACAGCTCCTACAATGAGCAGTTCTTC
TRBJ2-5 - - TRBV15 CALGDPVAQYF TGTGCCCTCGGAGATCCCGTCGCCCAGTACTTC
TRBJ1-2 - - TRBV28 CASSLSAGQANYGYTF TGTGCCAGCAGTTTATCAGCAGGTCAAGCTAACTATGGCTACACCTTC
TRBJ2-7 - TRBD2 TRBV27 CASSASPGGLYEQYF TGTGCCAGCAGTGCATCACCGGGGGGGCTCTACGAGCAGTACTTC